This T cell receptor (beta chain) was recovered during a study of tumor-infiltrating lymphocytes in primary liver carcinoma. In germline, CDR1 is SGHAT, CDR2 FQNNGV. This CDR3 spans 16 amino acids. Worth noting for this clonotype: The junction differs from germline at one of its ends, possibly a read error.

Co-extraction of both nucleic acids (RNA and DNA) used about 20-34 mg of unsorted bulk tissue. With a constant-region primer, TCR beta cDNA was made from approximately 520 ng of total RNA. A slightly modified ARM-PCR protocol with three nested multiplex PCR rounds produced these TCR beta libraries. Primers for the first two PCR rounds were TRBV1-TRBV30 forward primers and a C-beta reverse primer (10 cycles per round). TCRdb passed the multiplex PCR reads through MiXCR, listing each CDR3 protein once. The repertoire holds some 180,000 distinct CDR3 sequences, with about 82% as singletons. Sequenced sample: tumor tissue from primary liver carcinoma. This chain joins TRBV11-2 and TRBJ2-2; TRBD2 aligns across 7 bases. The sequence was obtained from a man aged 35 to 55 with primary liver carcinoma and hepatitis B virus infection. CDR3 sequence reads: CASSSSSGSNTGELFF. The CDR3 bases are TGTGCCAGCAGCTCTTCTAGCGGCTCGAACACCGGGGAGCTGTTCTTT.